This is a list of T cell receptor beta chains from one sample in a study of cytomegalovirus exposure and HLA in healthy donors. The method was immunoSEQ multiplex PCR; TCRdb's version includes in-frame clones alone and lacks a portion of them. The table lists over 150,000 clones, approximately 75% of them singletons, with about 4.8% in the top ten. The sample consisted of PBMCs. These receptor sequences come from a man aged 30 to 39 in good health and CMV-seropositive. CDR3s include the opening cysteine and the closing phenylalanine or tryptophan. Each record gives: D gene, clone size, V gene, J gene, CDR3 DNA, CDR3 protein. D genes are given only for firm matches. The size of a clone is reported for some rows only, either as once, few or many, or as a class for expanded clones.

.	.	TRBV21-1	TRBJ1-6	TGTGCCAGCAGCACCCATAGGACAAGGGCGAAGAATTCACCCCTCCACTTT	CASSTHRTRAKNSPLHF
.	.	TRBV28	TRBJ2-1	TGTGCCAGCAGTTTGTCCCCGGACACCCAGTTCTTC	CASSLSPDTQFF
TRBD1	.	TRBV5-6	TRBJ2-2	TGTGCCAGCACCCCGACAGGGGACGGGGAGCTGTTTTTT	CASTPTGDGELFF
.	.	TRBV30	TRBJ1-1	TGTGCCTGGAGTGCAGGGCTGGGAACAGCTGAAGCTTTCTTT	CAWSAGLGTAEAFF
.	.	TRBV28	TRBJ1-2	TGTGCCAGCAGTTCAGACAGTTTACATGGCTACACCTTC	CASSSDSLHGYTF
.	few	TRBV7-3	TRBJ2-1	TGTGCCAGCAGCTTAGAGAATGAGCAGTTCTTC	CASSLENEQFF
TRBD1	.	TRBV5-1	TRBJ2-5	TGCGCCAGCAGCGGAAAATACAGGGGGCGTTCAGAGACCCAGTACTTC	CASSGKYRGRSETQYF
.	.	TRBV20-1	TRBJ2-1	TGCAGTGGCCCGGGGTACAATGAGCAGTTCTTC	CSGPGYNEQFF
.	.	TRBV30	TRBJ1-1	TGTGCCTGGAGTGTTGGACAGAACACTGAAGCTTTCTTT	CAWSVGQNTEAFF
TRBD2	.	TRBV27	TRBJ2-3	TGTGCCAGCAGTATGACTAGCGGGCGGAAAGATACGCAGTATTTT	CASSMTSGRKDTQYF
.	.	TRBV5-6	TRBJ1-1	TGTGCCAGCAGCCAAGGGGCGGGGGCTAACACTGAAGCTTTCTTT	CASSQGAGANTEAFF
.	.	TRBV11-2	TRBJ2-7	TGTGCCAGCAGCCCTTCTCGGATTCAGGCTTACGAGCAGTACTTC	CASSPSRIQAYEQYF
.	few	TRBV19	TRBJ1-4	TGTGCCAGTAGCCCGGGACACGGTAATGAAAAACTGTTTTTT	CASSPGHGNEKLFF
TRBD2	few	TRBV5-4	TRBJ2-2	TGTGCCAGCAGCTTGGGTACTAGCGGGACGAACACCGGGGAGCTGTTTTTT	CASSLGTSGTNTGELFF
.	once	TRBV19	TRBJ2-3	TGTGCCAGTAGGAACGGAGATACGCAGTATTTT	CASRNGDTQYF
.	.	TRBV5-1	TRBJ2-3	TGCGCCAGCAGCTTCAAAGGGGGCACAGATACGCAGTATTTT	CASSFKGGTDTQYF
TRBD1	.	TRBV7-3	TRBJ2-7	TGTGCCAGCAGCTTCGGACAGGGATCCTACGAGCAGTACTTC	CASSFGQGSYEQYF
TRBD2	.	TRBV9	TRBJ2-5	TGTGCCAGCAGCCCGGGGGGGGACTACCAAGAGACCCAGTACTTC	CASSPGGDYQETQYF
TRBD2	.	TRBV5-1	TRBJ2-1	TGCGCCAGCAGTAGTCTGGCGGGGGGGCAGGAGCAGTTCTTC	CASSSLAGGQEQFF
TRBD1	.	TRBV7-9	TRBJ2-1	TGTGCCCCCGGGACAGGCAATGAGCAGTTCTTC	CAPGTGNEQFF
.	.	TRBV27	TRBJ2-3	TGTGCCAGCAGTCCCCACATCGGGTCGGATACGCAGTATTTT	CASSPHIGSDTQYF
TRBD2	.	TRBV4-1	TRBJ2-2	TGCGCCAGCAGCCCCCGGACTAGCGGGTTAGCCGGGGAGCTGTTTTTT	CASSPRTSGLAGELFF
TRBD2	.	TRBV18	TRBJ2-4	TGTGCCAGCTCACAATCAACTAGCGGGGGAGGCAAAAACATTCAGTACTTC	CASSQSTSGGGKNIQYF
TRBD2	.	TRBV29-1	TRBJ2-2	TGCAGCGTCAAAGCTCCCGGGACTAGGGGGGGTACCGGGGAGCTGTTTTTT	CSVKAPGTRGGTGELFF
.	.	TRBV28	TRBJ1-2	TGTGCCAGCAGTTCACCGGACACTACTAACTATGGCTACACCTTC	CASSSPDTTNYGYTF
.	.	TRBV19	TRBJ1-6	TGTGCCAGTAGTATTTCGGGGAATTCACCCCTCCACTTT	CASSISGNSPLHF
.	.	TRBV7-3	TRBJ1-2	TGTGCCAGCAGCCCTCGGGGGACGGATAACTATGGCTACACCTTC	CASSPRGTDNYGYTF
TRBD2	.	TRBV4-3	TRBJ2-1	TGCGCCAGCAGCCAAGACGTAGCGGGGAAGAACAATGAGCAGTTCTTC	CASSQDVAGKNNEQFF
TRBD1	.	TRBV6-5	TRBJ1-4	TGTGCCAGCAGTTACTGGACAGGGGGAGGTGAAAAACTGTTTTTT	CASSYWTGGGEKLFF
TRBD2	.	TRBV6-1	TRBJ2-1	TGTGCCAGCAGTGAAGGGGGACTAGCGGGGGCCACCTACAATGAGCAGTTCTTC	CASSEGGLAGATYNEQFF
TRBD2	.	TRBV10-2	TRBJ2-3	TGCGCCAGCAGTAAAGGACTAGCAGAGAGCACAGATACGCAGTATTTT	CASSKGLAESTDTQYF
.	few	TRBV5-5	TRBJ2-7	TGTGCCAGCAGCTTGAGCCTTTCCTACGAGCAGTACTTC	CASSLSLSYEQYF
TRBD1	.	TRBV2	TRBJ2-7	TGTGCCACTGGGGGGACAGGAGCTATACCCTACGAGCAGTACTTC	CATGGTGAIPYEQYF
TRBD2	.	TRBV28	TRBJ2-7	TGTGCCAGCAGTCCGCCAGGGAGGGGCAGCCGCGAGCAGTACTTC	CASSPPGRGSREQYF
.	.	TRBV6-1	TRBJ1-1	TGTGCCAGCAGTGAAACGGGGGGGAGCACTGAAGCTTTCTTT	CASSETGGSTEAFF
TRBD1	.	TRBV28	TRBJ1-2	TGTGCCAGCAGTTTACCCGGGACAGCCTCTTTTCTTAGCCACACCTTC	CASSLPGTASFLSHTF
TRBD1	once	TRBV29-1	TRBJ1-1	TGCAGCGTTGAGGGACAGCGGTTGAACACTGAAGCTTTCTTT	CSVEGQRLNTEAFF
.	few	TRBV2	TRBJ1-4	TGTGCCACCACGGGGGGACATGAAAAACTGTTTTTT	CATTGGHEKLFF
.	.	TRBV21-1	TRBJ2-7	TGTGCCAGCAGCAGTCCGGGACAGGCAACCCCCTACGAGCAGTACTTC	CASSSPGQATPYEQYF
.	.	TRBV4-2	TRBJ2-7	TGTGCCAGCAGCCAAGACAGGGTTTCCTACGAGCAGTACTTC	CASSQDRVSYEQYF
.	.	TRBV19	TRBJ2-2	.	CASTQRDRGLRAGELFF
.	.	TRBV7-2	TRBJ2-1	TGTGCCAGCAGCGCAACCGGGACAAATTTCTTCGATGAGCAGTTCTTC	CASSATGTNFFDEQFF
TRBD2	.	TRBV18	TRBJ2-3	TGTGCCAGCTCACCCGGGACTAGTGGAGATACGCAGTATTTT	CASSPGTSGDTQYF
.	.	TRBV18	TRBJ2-3	TGTGCCAGCTCACCGTTGAGAGGGGGATCGATAGATACGCAGTATTTT	CASSPLRGGSIDTQYF
TRBD2	few	TRBV5-1	TRBJ2-3	TGCGCCAGCAGCTTGGTCCCCGGGGGGGGTGGCACAGATACGCAGTATTTT	CASSLVPGGGGTDTQYF
.	.	TRBV6-6	TRBJ1-6	TGTGCCAGCAGTTACGAACTCCCCAATAATTCACCCCTCCACTTT	CASSYELPNNSPLHF